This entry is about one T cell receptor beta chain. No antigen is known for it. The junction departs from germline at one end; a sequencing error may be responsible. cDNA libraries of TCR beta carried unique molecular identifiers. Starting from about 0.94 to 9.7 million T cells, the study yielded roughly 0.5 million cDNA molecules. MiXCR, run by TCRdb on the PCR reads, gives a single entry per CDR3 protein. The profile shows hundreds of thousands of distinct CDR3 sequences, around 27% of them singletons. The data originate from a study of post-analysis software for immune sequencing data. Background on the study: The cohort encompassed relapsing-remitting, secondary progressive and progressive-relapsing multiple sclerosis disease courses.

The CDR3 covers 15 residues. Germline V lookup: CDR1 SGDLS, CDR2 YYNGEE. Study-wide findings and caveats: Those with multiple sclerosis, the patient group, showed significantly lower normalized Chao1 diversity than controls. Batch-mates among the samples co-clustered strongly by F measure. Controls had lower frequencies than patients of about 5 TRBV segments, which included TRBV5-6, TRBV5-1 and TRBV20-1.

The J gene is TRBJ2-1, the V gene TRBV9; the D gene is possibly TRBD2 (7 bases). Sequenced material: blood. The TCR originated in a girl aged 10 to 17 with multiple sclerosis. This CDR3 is CASSVEGGAHNEQFF. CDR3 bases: TGCGCCAGCAGCGTAGAGGGGGGGGCCCACAATGAGCAGTTCTTC.